This T cell receptor (beta chain) emerged from a study of beta chain features in type 1 diabetes. Expressed TCRB transcripts were sequenced because the entire RNA isolate underwent reverse transcription. Produced via immunoSEQ multiplex PCR; TCRdb's table is partial and in-frame only. This sample has about 900,000 clones, with roughly 17% found just once. Germline-derived CDR1 and CDR2 are PRHDT and FYEKMQ (reference sequence). V gave up 6 bases and J gave up 8 bases, with 19 bases separating them. CDR3 length equals 15 residues. This clone was seen only a few times. The TCR comes from a woman in her late teens or twenties in good health. The chain carries TRBV13 and TRBJ1-4; no clear D gene. Sequencing was carried out using naive CD4+ T cells from blood. CDR3 amino acids: CASRNISAPDEKLFF. The CDR3 nucleotides read TGTGCCAGCAGAAATATATCGGCCCCGGACGAAAAACTGTTTTTT.